The 11 T cell receptor beta chains presented below share a single source sample, sequenced in a study of CD8 T cells in Susac syndrome. Reverse transcription used roughly 0.45 to 1 ug RNA and random hexamers. TCRdb reprocessed the immunoSEQ multiplex PCR reads via MiXCR and lists one record per CDR3 protein. The sample includes fewer than 250,000 distinct CDR3 sequences, approximately 94% of them seen just once. Input material: CD4+ T cells from PBMCs. These receptors were taken from a human donor in good health.

This clonotype was detected once. The V call is TRBV15, the J call TRBJ2-3, with D perhaps matching TRBD1 or TRBD2 (5 bases each). The CDR3 sequence is 17 residues long. Trimming took off 3 bases at V and 2 bases at J, with 18 bases between the two ends. The germline CDR1 and CDR2 sequences are LNHNV and YYDKDF (reference sequence). CDR3: CATSSRGYPLHTDTQYF. In DNA form, the CDR3 reads TGTGCCACCAGCAGTCGGGGCTACCCCTTGCACACAGATACGCAGTATTTT.

The chain recombines TRBV12-3 or TRBV12-4 with TRBJ1-3; D is ambiguous. The CDR3 is 13 residues long. V lost 9 bases to trimming and J lost 0 bases, with 9 bases between them. The CDR3 loop is CASSEISGNTIYF. The CDR3, as DNA: TGTGCCAGTTCTGAGATCTCTGGAAACACCATATATTTT.

V is TRBV6-5 and J is TRBJ2-3; tentatively, D is TRBD1 or TRBD2 (5 bases each). Trimming took 0 bases from V and 2 from J, leaving 9 bases between them. Per germline, CDR1 MNHEY and CDR2 SVGAGI. The CDR3 extends over 15 amino acids. The CDR3 protein is CASSYSIGATDTQYF. CDR3 coding DNA: TGTGCCAGCAGTTACTCGATCGGGGCCACAGATACGCAGTATTTT.

This chain links TRBV4-3 with TRBJ2-6; the D is unclear. Germline V gene lookup returns CDR1 LGHNA and CDR2 YSLEER. The CDR3 is 18 amino acids. Trimming removed 3 bases from V and 4 bases from J, with 19 bases in between. The CDR3 DNA reads TGCGCCAGCAGCCACACGAGTCCGGCGCTGTACGGGGCCAACGTCCTGACTTTC. This encodes CASSHTSPALYGANVLTF.

V is TRBV14 and J is TRBJ1-2, with D perhaps TRBD1 (5 bases). The V gene's germline CDR1 is SGHDN and CDR2 FVKESK. The CDR3 has 14 amino acids. V was shortened by 2 bases and J by 8 bases, with 15 bases between the two germline ends. Written as DNA, the CDR3 is TGTGCCAGCAGCCAACGGGACGGGCTCGACGGCTACACCTTC. The encoded protein is CASSQRDGLDGYTF.

This clonotype was found once. This chain connects TRBV7-3 to TRBJ2-7; TRBD1 or TRBD2 may be the D gene (6 bases each). V was clipped by 1 base and J by 5 bases, with 21 bases between them. The germline CDR1 and CDR2 sequences are SGHTA and FQGTGA. This CDR3 contains 17 residues. The CDR3 is CASSLISGRGGLNEQYF. The CDR3 coding sequence is TGTGCCAGCAGCTTAATTAGCGGTCGTGGGGGCTTAAACGAGCAGTACTTC.

The chain combines TRBV29-1 with TRBJ2-1, with D unresolved. V was cut by 8 bases and J by 1 base, with 9 bases left in between. This CDR3 comprises 12 residues. From germline, CDR1 is SQVTM and CDR2 ANQGSEA. CDR3 sequence: CSFRPSYNEQFF. The CDR3 DNA reads as TGCAGCTTTCGACCTTCCTACAATGAGCAGTTCTTC.

The V call is TRBV7-9, the J call TRBJ1-6, with D hard to call. The CDR3 covers 14 residues. Looked up from germline, CDR1 is SEHNR and CDR2 is FQNEAQ (reference sequence). V was pared by 5 bases and J by 8 bases, with 13 bases between. The CDR3 is CASSRHEGYSPLHF. For the CDR3, the DNA is TGTGCCAGCAGCCGGCATGAGGGATATTCACCCCTCCACTTT.

V gene TRBV5-1 combines with J gene TRBJ2-7; D is undetermined. The CDR3 length is 14 residues. The germline V gene has CDR1 SGHRS and CDR2 YFSETQ. V was shortened by 0 bases and J by 3 bases, with 10 bases between the two germline ends. In DNA form, the CDR3 reads TGCGCCAGCAGCTTGGACCGCTTCATCTACGAGCAGTACTTC. This codes for CASSLDRFIYEQYF. The whole variable domain, remainder taken from reference TRBV5-1 and TRBJ2-7, is KAGVTQTPRYLIKTRGQQVTLSCSPISGHRSVSWYQQTPGQGLQFLFEYFSETQRNKGNFPGRFSGRQFSNSRSEMNVSTLELGDSALYLCASSLDRFIYEQYFGPGTRLTVT.

The gene calls are TRBV5-6 and TRBJ1-6, with TRBD1 matching 7 bases. The CDR3 consists of 13 residues. With 4 bases clipped from V and 9 bases from J, the junction kept 4 bases outside the gene matches. Germline CDR1 reads SGHDT; CDR2 reads YYEEEE. In nucleotides, the CDR3 is TGTGCCAGCAGCCTCGGACAGGTTTCACCCCTCCACTTT. Residues: CASSLGQVSPLHF.

The chain has TRBV28 and TRBJ1-5; D is uncertain. In germline, CDR1 is MDHEN, CDR2 SYDVKM. CDR3 size: 13 residues. The germline V and J ends were trimmed by 3 bases and 4 bases, with 7 bases remaining between them. The CDR3 here is CASSLRVNQPQHF. CDR3 sequence (DNA): TGTGCCAGCAGTTTGCGTGTGAATCAGCCCCAGCATTTT.